The entry below gives a single T cell receptor (beta chain) sequence along with its context. Its antigen is undetermined. Germline CDR1 and CDR2: GTSNPN and SVGIG (reference sequence). J gave up 8 bases and V 3 bases, and 7 bases lay outside the gene matches. The CDR3 is 13 residues long. This entry is derived from a study of cytomegalovirus exposure and HLA in healthy donors. Findings of the study overall: It was 164 TCR beta chains that were listed as cytomegalovirus-associated. Testing in vitro showed a few CMV-associated chains specific for CMV antigens. The tendency of first-cohort TCR clusters to co-occur in the 120 or so validation repertoires was the finding of a later analysis.

Among the roughly 120 subjects of the validation cohort, separate from the 666-subject first cohort, were the donors. Data came from immunoSEQ multiplex PCR; TCRdb stores just in-frame clones and leaves some out. The repertoire holds some 270,000 clones, with 86% as singletons. The sample comprised PBMCs. V and J are TRBV30 and TRBJ2-1; the match to TRBD2 covers 7 bases. This clonotype was sampled from a woman between 18 and 29 years old in good health and CMV-seronegative. In DNA, the CDR3 is TGTGCCTGGAGGGCGGGAGTGGGGGATGAGCAGTTCTTC. This translates into CAWRAGVGDEQFF.